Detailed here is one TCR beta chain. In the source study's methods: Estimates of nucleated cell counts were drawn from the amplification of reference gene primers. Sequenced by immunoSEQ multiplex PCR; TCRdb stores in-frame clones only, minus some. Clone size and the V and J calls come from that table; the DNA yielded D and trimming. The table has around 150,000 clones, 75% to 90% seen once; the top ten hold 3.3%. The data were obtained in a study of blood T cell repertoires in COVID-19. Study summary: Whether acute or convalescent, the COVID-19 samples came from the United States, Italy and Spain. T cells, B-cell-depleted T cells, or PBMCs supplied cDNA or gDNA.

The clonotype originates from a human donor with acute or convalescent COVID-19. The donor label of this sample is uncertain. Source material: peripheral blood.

DNA of the CDR3: TGTGCCAGCAGTGGGGGGGGTCTGAACACTGAAGCTTTCTTT. Its translation: CASSGGGLNTEAFF. The chain recombines TRBV2 with TRBJ1-1; a weak D match, TRBD1 (5 bases). Trimming removed 4 bases at V and 0 bases at J, with 9 bases between. This CDR3 comprises 14 residues. The germline V gene has CDR1 SNHLY and CDR2 FYNNEI.